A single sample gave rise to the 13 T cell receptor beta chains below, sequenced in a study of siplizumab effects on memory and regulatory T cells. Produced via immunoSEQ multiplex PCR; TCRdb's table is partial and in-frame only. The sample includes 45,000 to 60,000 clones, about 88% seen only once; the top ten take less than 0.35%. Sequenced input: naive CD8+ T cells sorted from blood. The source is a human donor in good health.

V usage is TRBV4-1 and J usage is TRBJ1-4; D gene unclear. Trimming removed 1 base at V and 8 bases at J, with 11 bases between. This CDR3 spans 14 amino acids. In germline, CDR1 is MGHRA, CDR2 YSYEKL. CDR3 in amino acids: CASSQGVGVEKLFF. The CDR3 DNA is TGCGCCAGCAGCCAAGGAGTCGGGGTGGAAAAACTGTTTTTT.

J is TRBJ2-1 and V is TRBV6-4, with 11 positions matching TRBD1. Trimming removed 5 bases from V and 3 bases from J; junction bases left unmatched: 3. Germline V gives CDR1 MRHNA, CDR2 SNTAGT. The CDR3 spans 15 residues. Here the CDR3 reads CASSPGTGGYNEQFF. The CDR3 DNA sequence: TGTGCCAGCAGTCCCGGGACAGGGGGCTACAATGAGCAGTTCTTC.

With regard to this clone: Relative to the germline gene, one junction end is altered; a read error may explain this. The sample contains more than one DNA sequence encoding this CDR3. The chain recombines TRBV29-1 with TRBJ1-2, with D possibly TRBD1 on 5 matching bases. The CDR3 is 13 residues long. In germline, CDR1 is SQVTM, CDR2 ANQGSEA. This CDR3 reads CSVVLQGPTGYTF. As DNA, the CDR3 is TGCAGCGTGGTACTTCAGGGCCCAACGGGCTACACTTTC.

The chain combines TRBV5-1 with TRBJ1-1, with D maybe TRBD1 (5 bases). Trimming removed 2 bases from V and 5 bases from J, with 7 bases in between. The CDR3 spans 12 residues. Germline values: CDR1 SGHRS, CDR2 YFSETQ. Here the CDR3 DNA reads TGCGCCAGCAGCTTCGGGGGAACTGAAGCTTTCTTT. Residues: CASSFGGTEAFF.

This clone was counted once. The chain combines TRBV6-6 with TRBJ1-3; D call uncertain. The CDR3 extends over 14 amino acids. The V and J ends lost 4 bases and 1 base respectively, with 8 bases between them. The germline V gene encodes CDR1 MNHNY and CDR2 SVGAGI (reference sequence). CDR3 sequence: CASSSPESGNTIYF. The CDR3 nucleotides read TGTGCCAGCAGTTCCCCTGAGTCTGGAAACACCATATATTTT.

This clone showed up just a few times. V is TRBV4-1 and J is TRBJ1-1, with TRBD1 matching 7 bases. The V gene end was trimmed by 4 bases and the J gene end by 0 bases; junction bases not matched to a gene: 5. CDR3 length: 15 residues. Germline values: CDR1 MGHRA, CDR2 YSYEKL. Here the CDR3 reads CASSLMGTVNTEAFF. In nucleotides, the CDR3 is TGCGCCAGCAGCCTCATGGGGACAGTGAACACTGAAGCTTTCTTT.

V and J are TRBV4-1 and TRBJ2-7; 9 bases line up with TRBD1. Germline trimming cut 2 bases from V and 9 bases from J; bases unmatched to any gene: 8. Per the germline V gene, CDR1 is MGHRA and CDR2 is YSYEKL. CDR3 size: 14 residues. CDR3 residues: CASSQQTGGAGQYF. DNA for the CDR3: TGCGCCAGCAGCCAACAAACAGGGGGCGCGGGGCAGTACTTC.

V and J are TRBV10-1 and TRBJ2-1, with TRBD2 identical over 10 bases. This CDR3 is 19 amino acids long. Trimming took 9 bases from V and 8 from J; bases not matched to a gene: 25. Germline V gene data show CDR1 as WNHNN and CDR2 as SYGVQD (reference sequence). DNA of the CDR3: TGCGCCAGTACCGTTGGCAGGCGAGAGCTAGCGGGGGAATTCGATGAGCAGTTCTTC. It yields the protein CASTVGRRELAGEFDEQFF.

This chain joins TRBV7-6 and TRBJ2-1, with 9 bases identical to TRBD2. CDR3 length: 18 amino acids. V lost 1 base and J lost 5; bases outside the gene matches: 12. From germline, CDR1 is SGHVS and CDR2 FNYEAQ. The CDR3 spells CASSLVGLATPGNNEQFF. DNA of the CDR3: TGTGCCAGCAGCTTAGTTGGACTAGCGACCCCCGGGAACAATGAGCAGTTCTTC.

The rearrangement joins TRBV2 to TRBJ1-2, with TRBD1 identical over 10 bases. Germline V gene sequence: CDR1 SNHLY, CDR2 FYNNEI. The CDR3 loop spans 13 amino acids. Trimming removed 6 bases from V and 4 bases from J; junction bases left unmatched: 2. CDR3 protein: CASRGQGPYGYTF. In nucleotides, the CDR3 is TGTGCCAGCAGGGGACAGGGGCCCTATGGCTACACCTTC. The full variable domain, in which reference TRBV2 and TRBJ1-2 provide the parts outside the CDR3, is EPEVTQTPSHQVTQMGQEVILRCVPISNHLYFYWYRQILGQKVEFLVSFYNNEISEKSEIFDDQFSVERPDGSNFTLKIRSTKLEDSAMYFCASRGQGPYGYTFGSGTRLTVV.

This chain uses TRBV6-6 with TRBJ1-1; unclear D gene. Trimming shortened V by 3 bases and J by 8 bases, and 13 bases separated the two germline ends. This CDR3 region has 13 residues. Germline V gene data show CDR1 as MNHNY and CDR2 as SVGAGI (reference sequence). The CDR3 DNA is TGTGCCAGCAGTTATCCCCGAATTCAGGAAGCTTTCTTT. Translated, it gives CASSYPRIQEAFF.

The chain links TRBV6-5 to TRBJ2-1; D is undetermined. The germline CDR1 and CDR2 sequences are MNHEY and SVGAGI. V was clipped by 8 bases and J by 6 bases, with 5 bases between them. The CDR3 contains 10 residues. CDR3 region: CASGTNEQFF. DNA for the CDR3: TGTGCCAGCGGAACCAATGAGCAGTTCTTC.

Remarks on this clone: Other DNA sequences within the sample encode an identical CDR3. The DNA of the CDR3 is TGTGCCAGCAGTTTGGGTAGCAATCAGCCCCAGCATTTT. Amino acids: CASSLGSNQPQHF. This chain links TRBV27 with TRBJ1-5; the D is unclear. CDR1 MNHEY and CDR2 SMNVEV come from the germline V gene (reference sequence). Trimming took 3 bases from V and 0 from J, leaving 3 bases between them. The CDR3 is 13 residues long.